The present TCR beta chain was sequenced within a study of blood T cell repertoires in COVID-19. Germline V gene sequence: CDR1 SQVTM, CDR2 ANQGSEA. This CDR3 is 13 amino acids long. The V gene end was trimmed by 4 bases and the J gene end by 5 bases; junction bases not matched to a gene: 6. Profiling relied on immunoSEQ multiplex PCR, and the TCRdb table lists in-frame clones only, not all of them. This sample has about 300,000 clones, with roughly 80% found just once. The chain links TRBV29-1 to TRBJ2-7; 9 bases line up with TRBD1. The source material was peripheral blood. The clonotype was recovered from a human donor with COVID-19, enrolled during active disease. The donor label of this sample is uncertain. In DNA, the CDR3 is TGCAGCGTTGTTGGGACAGGGATCCACGAGCAGTACTTC. Translated, it gives CSVVGTGIHEQYF.